This TCR beta chain was identified during a study of T cell responses to AZD1222 COVID-19 vaccine. In the study overall: It was second doses at about 4 or about 12 weeks that were pooled.

The germline V and J ends were trimmed by 0 bases and 4 bases, with 21 bases remaining between them. The CDR3 sequence is 19 residues long. Germline-derived CDR1 and CDR2 are LGHNA and YSLEER. TCRdb's table, derived via immunoSEQ multiplex PCR, lists solely in-frame clones and lacks some. Found here are over 130,000 clones, roughly 91% of them singletons; the top ten hold approximately 5.4%. The chain combines TRBV4-3 with TRBJ2-2, with D perhaps being TRBD1 or TRBD2 (5 bases each). The TCR originated in an adult in good health. Sequenced here: peripheral blood, sampled on day 0 of AZD1222 vaccination. CDR3 coding DNA: TGCGCCAGCAGCCAAGAAGGACTTTGGGGCGGTCGACGCACCGGGGAGCTGTTTTTT. It translates to CASSQEGLWGGRRTGELFF.